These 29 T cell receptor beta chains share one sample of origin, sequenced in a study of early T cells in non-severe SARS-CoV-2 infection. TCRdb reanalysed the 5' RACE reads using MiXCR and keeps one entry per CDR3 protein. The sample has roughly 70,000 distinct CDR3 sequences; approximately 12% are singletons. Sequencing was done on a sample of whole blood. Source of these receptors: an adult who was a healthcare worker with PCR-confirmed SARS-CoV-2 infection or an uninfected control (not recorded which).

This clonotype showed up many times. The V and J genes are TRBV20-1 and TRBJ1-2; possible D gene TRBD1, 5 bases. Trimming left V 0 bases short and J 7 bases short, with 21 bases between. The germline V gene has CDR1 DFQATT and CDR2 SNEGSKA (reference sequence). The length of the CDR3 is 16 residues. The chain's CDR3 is CSARDRKDILPGGYTF. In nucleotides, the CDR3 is TGCAGTGCTAGAGATAGGAAGGACATACTGCCGGGTGGCTACACCTTC.

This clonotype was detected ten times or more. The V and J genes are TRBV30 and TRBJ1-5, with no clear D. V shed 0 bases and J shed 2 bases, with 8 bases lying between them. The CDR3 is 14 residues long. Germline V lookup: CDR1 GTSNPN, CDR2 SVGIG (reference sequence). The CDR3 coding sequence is TGTGCCTGGAGTGTTCGCCTAGGCAATCAGCCCCAGCATTTT. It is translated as CAWSVRLGNQPQHF.

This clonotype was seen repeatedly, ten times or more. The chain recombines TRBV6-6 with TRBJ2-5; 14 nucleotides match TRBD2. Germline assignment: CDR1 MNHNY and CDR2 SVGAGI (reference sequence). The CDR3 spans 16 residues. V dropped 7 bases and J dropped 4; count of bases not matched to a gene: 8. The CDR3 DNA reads TGTGCCAGCACTTTAGGGGGACTAGCGGGGGCAGAGACCCAGTACTTC. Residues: CASTLGGLAGAETQYF.

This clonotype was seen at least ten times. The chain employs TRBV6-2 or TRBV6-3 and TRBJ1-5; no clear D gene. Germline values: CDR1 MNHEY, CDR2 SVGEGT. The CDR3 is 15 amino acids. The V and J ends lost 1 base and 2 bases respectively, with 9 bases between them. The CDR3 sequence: CASSYWGFGNQPQHF. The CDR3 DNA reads TGTGCCAGCAGTTACTGGGGATTCGGCAATCAGCCCCAGCATTTT.

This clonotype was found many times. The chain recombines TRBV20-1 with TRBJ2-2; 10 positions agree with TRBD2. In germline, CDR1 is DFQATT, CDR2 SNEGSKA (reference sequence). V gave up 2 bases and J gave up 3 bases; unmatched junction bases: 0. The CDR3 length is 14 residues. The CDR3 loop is CSARLAGDTGELFF. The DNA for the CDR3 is TGCAGTGCTAGACTAGCGGGAGACACCGGGGAGCTGTTTTTT.

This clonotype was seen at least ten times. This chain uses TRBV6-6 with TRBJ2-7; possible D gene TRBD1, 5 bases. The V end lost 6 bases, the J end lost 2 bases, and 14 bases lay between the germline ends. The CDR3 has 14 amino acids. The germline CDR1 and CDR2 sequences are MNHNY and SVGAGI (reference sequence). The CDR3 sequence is CASSGHSKPYEQYF. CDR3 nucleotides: TGTGCCAGCAGCGGACATTCGAAGCCCTACGAGCAGTACTTC.

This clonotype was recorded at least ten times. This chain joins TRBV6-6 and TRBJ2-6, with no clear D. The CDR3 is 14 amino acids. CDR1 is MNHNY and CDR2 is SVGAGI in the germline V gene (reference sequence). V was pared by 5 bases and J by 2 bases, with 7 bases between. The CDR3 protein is CASSRDPGANVLTF. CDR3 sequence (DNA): TGTGCCAGCAGTAGAGACCCTGGGGCCAACGTCCTGACTTTC.

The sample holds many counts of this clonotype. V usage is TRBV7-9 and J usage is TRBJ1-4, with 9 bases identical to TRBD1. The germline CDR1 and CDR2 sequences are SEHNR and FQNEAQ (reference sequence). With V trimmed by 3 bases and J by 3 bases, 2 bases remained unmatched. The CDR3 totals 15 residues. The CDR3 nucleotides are TGTGCCAGCAGCTTTACAGGGGGCCCTAATGAAAAACTGTTTTTT. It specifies CASSFTGGPNEKLFF. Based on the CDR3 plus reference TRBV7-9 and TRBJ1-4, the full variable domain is DTGVSQNPRHKITKRGQNVTFRCDPISEHNRLYWYRQTLGQGPEFLTYFQNEAQLEKSRLLSDRFSAERPKGSFSTLEIQRTEQGDSAMYLCASSFTGGPNEKLFFGSGTQLSVL.

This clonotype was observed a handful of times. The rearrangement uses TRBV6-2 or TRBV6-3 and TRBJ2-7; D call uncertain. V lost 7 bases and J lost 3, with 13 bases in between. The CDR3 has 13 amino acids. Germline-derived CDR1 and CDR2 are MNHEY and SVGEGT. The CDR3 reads CASTLGRFYEQYF. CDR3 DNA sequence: TGTGCCAGCACCCTCGGCAGGTTCTACGAGCAGTACTTC.

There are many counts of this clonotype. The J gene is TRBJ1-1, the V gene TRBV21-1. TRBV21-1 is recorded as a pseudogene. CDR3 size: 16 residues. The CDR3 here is CASRFQNGVMNTEAFF. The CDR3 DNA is TGTGCCAGCAGATTCCAAAACGGGGTCATGAACACTGAAGCTTTCTTT.

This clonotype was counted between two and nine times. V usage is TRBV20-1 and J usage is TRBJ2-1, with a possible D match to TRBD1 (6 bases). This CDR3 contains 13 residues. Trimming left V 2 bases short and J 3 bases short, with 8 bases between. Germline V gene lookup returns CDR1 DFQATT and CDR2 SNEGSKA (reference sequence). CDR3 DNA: TGCAGTGCTAGAAAGGACAGCTACAATGAGCAGTTCTTC. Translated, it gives CSARKDSYNEQFF.

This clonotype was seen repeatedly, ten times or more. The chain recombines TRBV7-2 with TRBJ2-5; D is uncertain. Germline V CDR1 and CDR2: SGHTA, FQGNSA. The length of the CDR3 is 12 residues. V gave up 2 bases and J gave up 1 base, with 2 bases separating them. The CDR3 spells CASSLFQETQYF. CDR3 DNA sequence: TGTGCCAGCAGCTTATTCCAAGAGACCCAGTACTTC.

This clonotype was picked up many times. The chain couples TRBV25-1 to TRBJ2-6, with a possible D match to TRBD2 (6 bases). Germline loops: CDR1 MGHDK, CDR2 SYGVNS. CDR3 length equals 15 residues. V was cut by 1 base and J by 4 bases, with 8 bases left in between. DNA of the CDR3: TGTGCCAGCAGTGAATCGGGGGTCGGGGCCAACGTCCTGACTTTC. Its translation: CASSESGVGANVLTF.

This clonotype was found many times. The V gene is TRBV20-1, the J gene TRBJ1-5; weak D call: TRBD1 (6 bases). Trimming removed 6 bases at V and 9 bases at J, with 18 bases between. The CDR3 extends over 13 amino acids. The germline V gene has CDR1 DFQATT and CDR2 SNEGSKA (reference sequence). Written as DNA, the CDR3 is TGCAGTGCGTTGGACAGCCCAACGGGGCCCCAGCATTTT. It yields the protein CSALDSPTGPQHF.

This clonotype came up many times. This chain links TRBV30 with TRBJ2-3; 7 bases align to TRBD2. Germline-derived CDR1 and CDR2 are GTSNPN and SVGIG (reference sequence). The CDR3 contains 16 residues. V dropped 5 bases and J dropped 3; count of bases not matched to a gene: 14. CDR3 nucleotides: TGTGCCTGGGGAGCCAACCGCGGGGGTTTGACAGATACGCAGTATTTT. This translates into CAWGANRGGLTDTQYF.

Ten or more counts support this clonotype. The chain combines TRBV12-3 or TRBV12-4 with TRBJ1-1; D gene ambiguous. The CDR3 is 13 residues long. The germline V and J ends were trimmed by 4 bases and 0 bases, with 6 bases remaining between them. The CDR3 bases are TGTGCCAGCAGTTCAGTCCTGAACACTGAAGCTTTCTTT. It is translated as CASSSVLNTEAFF.

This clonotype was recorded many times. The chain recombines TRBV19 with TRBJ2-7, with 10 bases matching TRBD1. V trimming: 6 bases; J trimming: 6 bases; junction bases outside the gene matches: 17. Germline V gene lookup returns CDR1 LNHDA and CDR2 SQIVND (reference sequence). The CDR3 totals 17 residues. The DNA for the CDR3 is TGTGCCAGTAGCCCTAGACAGGGGGCGCTCCTGCCGGGCGAGCAGTACTTC. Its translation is CASSPRQGALLPGEQYF.

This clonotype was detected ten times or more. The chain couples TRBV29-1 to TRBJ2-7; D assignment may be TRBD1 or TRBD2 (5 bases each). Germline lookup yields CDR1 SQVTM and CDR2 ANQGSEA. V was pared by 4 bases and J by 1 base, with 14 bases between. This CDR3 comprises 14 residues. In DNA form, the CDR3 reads TGCAGCGTTGCCCCCGGGACGGCGTCCTACGAGCAGTACTTC. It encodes CSVAPGTASYEQYF.

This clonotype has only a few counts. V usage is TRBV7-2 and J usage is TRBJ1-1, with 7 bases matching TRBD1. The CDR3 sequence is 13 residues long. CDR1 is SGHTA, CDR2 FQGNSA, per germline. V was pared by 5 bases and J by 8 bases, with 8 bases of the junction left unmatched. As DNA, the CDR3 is TGTGCCAGCAGCCGGGACAGAGTTGGGGAAGCTTTCTTT. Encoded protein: CASSRDRVGEAFF.

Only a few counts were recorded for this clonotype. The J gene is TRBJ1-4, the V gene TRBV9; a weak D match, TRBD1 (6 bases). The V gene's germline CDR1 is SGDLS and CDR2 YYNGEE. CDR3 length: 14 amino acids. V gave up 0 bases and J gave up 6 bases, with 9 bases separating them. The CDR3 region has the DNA TGTGCCAGCAGCGTAGGGGGGGCTGATGAAAAACTGTTTTTT. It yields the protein CASSVGGADEKLFF.

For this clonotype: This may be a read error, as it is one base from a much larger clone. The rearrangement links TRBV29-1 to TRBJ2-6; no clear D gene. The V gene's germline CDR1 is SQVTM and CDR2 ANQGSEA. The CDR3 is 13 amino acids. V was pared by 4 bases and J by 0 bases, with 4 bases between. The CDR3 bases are TGCAGCGTTGCCCCCTCTGGGGCCAACGTCCTGACTTTC. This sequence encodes CSVAPSGANVLTF. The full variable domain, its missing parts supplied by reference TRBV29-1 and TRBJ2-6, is SAVISQKPSRDICQRGTSLTIQCQVDSQVTMMFWYRQQPGQSLTLIATANQGSEATYESGFVIDKFPISRPNLTFSTLTVSNMSPEDSSIYLCSVAPSGANVLTFGAGSRLTVL.

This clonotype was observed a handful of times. Here the CDR3 DNA reads TGTGCCAGCTCACCAAGCGGCGGTGTCGAAAAACTGTTTTTT. Translation gives CASSPSGGVEKLFF. The chain combines TRBV18 with TRBJ1-4; no reliable D call. CDR3 length equals 14 residues. Trimming removed 2 bases from V and 8 bases from J, with 12 bases in between. Per the germline V gene, CDR1 is KGHSH and CDR2 is LQKENI.

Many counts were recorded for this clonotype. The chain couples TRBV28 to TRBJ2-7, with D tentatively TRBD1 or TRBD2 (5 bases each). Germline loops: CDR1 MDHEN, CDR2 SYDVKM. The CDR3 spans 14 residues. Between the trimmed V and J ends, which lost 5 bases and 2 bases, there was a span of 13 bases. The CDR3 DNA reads TGTGCCAGCAGTGCGTCGGGACCACCCTACGAGCAGTACTTC. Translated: CASSASGPPYEQYF.

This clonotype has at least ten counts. CDR3 DNA: TGTGCCAGCAGTTTATGGGACAGGGGGCAATACGAGCAGTACTTC. It is translated as CASSLWDRGQYEQYF. The rearrangement joins TRBV27 to TRBJ2-7, with TRBD1 matching 12 bases. Unmatched junction bases numbered 2, after V lost 1 base and J lost 4 bases. CDR1 and CDR2 (germline): MNHEY, SMNVEV (reference sequence). The CDR3 spans 15 residues.

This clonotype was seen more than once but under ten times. The CDR3 DNA follows: TGCAGCGGCAGCTTGGGATCCAAAAACATTCAGTACTTC. Its protein is CSGSLGSKNIQYF. V and J are TRBV29-1 and TRBJ2-4, with unresolved D. Trimming stripped 7 bases from V and 2 bases from J, with 12 bases between. Germline CDR1 is SQVTM and CDR2 is ANQGSEA. This CDR3 comprises 13 residues.

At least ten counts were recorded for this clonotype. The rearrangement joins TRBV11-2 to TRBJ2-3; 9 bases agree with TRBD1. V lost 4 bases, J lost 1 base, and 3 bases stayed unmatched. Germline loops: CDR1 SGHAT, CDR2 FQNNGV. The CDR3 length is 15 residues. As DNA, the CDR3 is TGTGCCAGCAGCTACAGGGGGCGCGGCACAGATACGCAGTATTTT. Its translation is CASSYRGRGTDTQYF.

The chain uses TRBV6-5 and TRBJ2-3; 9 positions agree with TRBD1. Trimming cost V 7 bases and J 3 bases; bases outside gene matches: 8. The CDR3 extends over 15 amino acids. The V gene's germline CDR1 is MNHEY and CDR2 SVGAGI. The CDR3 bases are TGTGCCAGCACCCCGGGACAGGGAGGAACAGATACGCAGTATTTT. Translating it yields CASTPGQGGTDTQYF.

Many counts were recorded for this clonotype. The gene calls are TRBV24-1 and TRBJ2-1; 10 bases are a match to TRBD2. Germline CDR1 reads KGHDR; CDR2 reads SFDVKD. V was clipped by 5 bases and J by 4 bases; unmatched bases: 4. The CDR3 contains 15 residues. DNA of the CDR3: TGTGCCACCAGTGCGAGCGGGGGGGCTTACAATGAGCAGTTCTTC. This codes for CATSASGGAYNEQFF.

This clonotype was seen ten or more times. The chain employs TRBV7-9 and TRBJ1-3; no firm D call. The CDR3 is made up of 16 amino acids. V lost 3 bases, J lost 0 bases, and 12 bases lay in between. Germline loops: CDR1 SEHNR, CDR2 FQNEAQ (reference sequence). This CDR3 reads CASSFSGTSSGNTIYF. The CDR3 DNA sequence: TGTGCCAGCAGCTTCAGTGGCACCAGCTCTGGAAACACCATATATTTT.